A selection of T cell receptor beta chains follows, all from one sample in a study of brain T cells in children with intractable seizures. Only in-frame clones appear in the TCRdb table, and some are missing; sequencing was by immunoSEQ multiplex PCR. Of a few hundred thousand clones listed, 85% to 95% are singletons. The specimen comprised peripheral blood, sampled 5 to 6 months after surgery. These receptors all come from a boy younger than two with tuberous sclerosis and intractable seizures. The CDR3 runs from the conserved cysteine through the conserved F or W. A D gene is named only where the DNA matches it firmly. Clone size is not always given. Where it is, it says once, few, many or a class for expanded clones.

j_gene: TRBJ1-5
d_gene: .
v_gene: TRBV7-2
abundance: .
CDR3nt: TGTGCCAGCAGCTTAGGAAGGGAAGGGGGCAATCAGCCCCAGCATTTT
CDR3aa: CASSLGREGGNQPQHF

j_gene: TRBJ2-1
d_gene: .
v_gene: TRBV7-3
abundance: .
CDR3nt: TGTGCCAGCAGCTTAGGTGGTCGTAGCGCCCATGAGCAGTTCTTC
CDR3aa: CASSLGGRSAHEQFF

j_gene: TRBJ2-7
d_gene: TRBD2
v_gene: TRBV6-5
abundance: .
CDR3nt: TGTGCCAGCAGTTACCGCGGGAGGGGGCACGAGCAGTACTTC
CDR3aa: CASSYRGRGHEQYF

j_gene: TRBJ2-5
d_gene: .
v_gene: TRBV6-5
abundance: .
CDR3nt: TGTGCCAGCAGTTACTTTGAGACCCAGTACTTC
CDR3aa: CASSYFETQYF

j_gene: TRBJ1-1
d_gene: .
v_gene: TRBV27
abundance: .
CDR3nt: TGTGCCAGCAGGAACACTGAAGCTTTCTTT
CDR3aa: CASRNTEAFF

j_gene: TRBJ2-1
d_gene: .
v_gene: TRBV30
abundance: .
CDR3nt: TGTGCCTGGAGTGTAAGTCTAGAGGCTAGGGAGCAGTTCTTC
CDR3aa: CAWSVSLEAREQFF

j_gene: TRBJ2-7
d_gene: .
v_gene: TRBV5-1
abundance: .
CDR3nt: TGCGCCAGCAGCTTGGAACAGCCTTCCTACGAGCAGTACTTC
CDR3aa: CASSLEQPSYEQYF

j_gene: TRBJ2-1
d_gene: .
v_gene: TRBV30
abundance: .
CDR3nt: TGTGCCTGGAGTGGGGTTATCGCCAGCTCCTACAATGAGCAGTTCTTC
CDR3aa: CAWSGVIASSYNEQFF

j_gene: TRBJ2-7
d_gene: .
v_gene: TRBV14
abundance: once
CDR3nt: TGTGCCAGCAGCCACTGGGACGAGCAGTACTTC
CDR3aa: CASSHWDEQYF

j_gene: TRBJ1-2
d_gene: .
v_gene: TRBV5-1
abundance: .
CDR3nt: TGCGCCAGCAGGGAGGGGGGCCAGGGCTATGGCTACACCTTC
CDR3aa: CASREGGQGYGYTF

j_gene: TRBJ1-1
d_gene: .
v_gene: TRBV24-1
abundance: .
CDR3nt: TGTGCCACCAGTGGTTATAACACTGAAGCTTTCTTT
CDR3aa: CATSGYNTEAFF

j_gene: TRBJ1-1
d_gene: .
v_gene: TRBV3-1/TRBV3-2
abundance: .
CDR3nt: TGTGCCAGCAGCCAAGTGCAGCTCACTGAAGCTTTCTTT
CDR3aa: CASSQVQLTEAFF

j_gene: TRBJ2-7
d_gene: TRBD1
v_gene: TRBV19
abundance: .
CDR3nt: TGTGCCAGTAGTTTGGACAGGGGGGCCTACGAGCAGTACTTC
CDR3aa: CASSLDRGAYEQYF

j_gene: TRBJ2-1
d_gene: TRBD1
v_gene: TRBV6-5
abundance: .
CDR3nt: TGTGCCAGCAGCAGGGGGACCTACAATGAGCAGTTCTTC
CDR3aa: CASSRGTYNEQFF

j_gene: TRBJ2-6
d_gene: .
v_gene: TRBV5-6
abundance: .
CDR3nt: TGTGCCAGCCTACCCTTGGGGGCCAACGTCCTGACTTTC
CDR3aa: CASLPLGANVLTF

j_gene: TRBJ2-3
d_gene: TRBD2
v_gene: TRBV11-2
abundance: .
CDR3nt: TGTGCCAGCAGCTTAATGGGGTTAGCGGGGGTTTCTAGCACAGATACGCAGTATTTT
CDR3aa: CASSLMGLAGVSSTDTQYF

j_gene: TRBJ2-7
d_gene: .
v_gene: TRBV18
abundance: .
CDR3nt: TGTGCCAGCTCACGCCTGGACAGTGTATACGAGCAGTACTTC
CDR3aa: CASSRLDSVYEQYF

j_gene: TRBJ1-6
d_gene: .
v_gene: TRBV3-1/TRBV3-2
abundance: .
CDR3nt: TGTGCCAGCAGCCAAGATTCAGGGGAGTATTCACCCCTCCACTTT
CDR3aa: CASSQDSGEYSPLHF

j_gene: TRBJ1-6
d_gene: TRBD1
v_gene: TRBV2
abundance: few
CDR3nt: TGTGCCAGCAGTGAGCGGACAGGGCTAAGGTCACCCCTCCACTTT
CDR3aa: CASSERTGLRSPLHF

j_gene: TRBJ1-6
d_gene: .
v_gene: TRBV14
abundance: .
CDR3nt: TGTGCCAGCAGCCAAGTTTGGTCGGGGGTTTCGGGAGTATATAATTCACCCCTCCACTTT
CDR3aa: CASSQVWSGVSGVYNSPLHF

j_gene: TRBJ1-3
d_gene: .
v_gene: TRBV29-1
abundance: .
CDR3nt: TGCAGCGTTGAAGGACACTCTGGAAACACCATATATTTT
CDR3aa: CSVEGHSGNTIYF

j_gene: TRBJ2-3
d_gene: .
v_gene: TRBV2
abundance: .
CDR3nt: TGTGCCAGCAGTGAATTCCGGGAGAGCACAGATACGCAGTATTTT
CDR3aa: CASSEFRESTDTQYF

j_gene: TRBJ2-5
d_gene: TRBD1
v_gene: TRBV27
abundance: .
CDR3nt: TGTGCCAGCAGTTTAGGGACAGCACAAGAGACCCAGTACTTC
CDR3aa: CASSLGTAQETQYF

j_gene: TRBJ1-1
d_gene: .
v_gene: TRBV6-5
abundance: .
CDR3nt: TGTGCCAGCAGAAGGGGGGGCGACACTGAAGCTTTCTTT
CDR3aa: CASRRGGDTEAFF

j_gene: TRBJ1-1
d_gene: .
v_gene: TRBV6-4
abundance: .
CDR3nt: TGTGCCAGCAGTGTACAGATGAACACTGAAGCTTTCTTT
CDR3aa: CASSVQMNTEAFF

j_gene: TRBJ1-3
d_gene: .
v_gene: TRBV12-3/TRBV12-4
abundance: few
CDR3nt: TGTGCCAGCAGTCCGTCCGGGGTAAACACCATATATTTT
CDR3aa: CASSPSGVNTIYF

j_gene: TRBJ1-2
d_gene: TRBD1
v_gene: TRBV5-5
abundance: few
CDR3nt: TGTGCCAGCAGCAATGTGGGACAGGGGGGAGGCTACACCTTC
CDR3aa: CASSNVGQGGGYTF

j_gene: TRBJ2-1
d_gene: TRBD1
v_gene: TRBV6-1
abundance: .
CDR3nt: TGTGCCAGCAGTGAAGGACAGGGTAGCTACAATGAGCAGTTCTTC
CDR3aa: CASSEGQGSYNEQFF

j_gene: TRBJ2-7
d_gene: .
v_gene: TRBV6-2/TRBV6-3
abundance: once
CDR3nt: TGTGCCAGCAGTTACTTGTGGAGCTCCTACGAGCAGTACTTC
CDR3aa: CASSYLWSSYEQYF

j_gene: TRBJ2-2
d_gene: .
v_gene: TRBV9
abundance: .
CDR3nt: TGTGCCAGCAGCGTAAATTTAGCGACCGGGGAGCTGTTTTTT
CDR3aa: CASSVNLATGELFF

j_gene: TRBJ1-6
d_gene: .
v_gene: TRBV24-1
abundance: .
CDR3nt: TGTGCCACCAGTGGCATGAGCTGTCGTAATTCACCCCTCCACTTT
CDR3aa: CATSGMSCRNSPLHF

j_gene: TRBJ2-4
d_gene: .
v_gene: TRBV3-1/TRBV3-2
abundance: once
CDR3nt: TGTGCCAGCAGCCAAGCGGGGATCCTGCGGGCCAAAAACATTCAGTACTTC
CDR3aa: CASSQAGILRAKNIQYF

j_gene: TRBJ2-3
d_gene: .
v_gene: TRBV7-2
abundance: .
CDR3nt: TGTGCCAGCAGCTTAGCGGGGATCTCCACAGATACGCAGTATTTT
CDR3aa: CASSLAGISTDTQYF

j_gene: TRBJ2-1
d_gene: .
v_gene: TRBV6-1
abundance: .
CDR3nt: TGTGCCAGCAGTGACAGGATTAATGAGCAGTTCTTC
CDR3aa: CASSDRINEQFF

j_gene: TRBJ1-1
d_gene: .
v_gene: TRBV11-1
abundance: .
CDR3nt: TGTGCCAGCAGCTTGCGTGGGGGCGAAAACACTGAAGCTTTCTTT
CDR3aa: CASSLRGGENTEAFF

j_gene: TRBJ2-7
d_gene: TRBD2
v_gene: TRBV9
abundance: .
CDR3nt: TGTGCCAGCAGCGAGGGACCTCGGGCGGGAGCAGGGTACGAGCAGTACTTC
CDR3aa: CASSEGPRAGAGYEQYF

j_gene: TRBJ1-5
d_gene: .
v_gene: TRBV2
abundance: .
CDR3nt: TGTGCCAGCGATGATAGGGGTCCCCAGCATTTT
CDR3aa: CASDDRGPQHF

j_gene: TRBJ1-2
d_gene: TRBD1
v_gene: TRBV7-2
abundance: .
CDR3nt: TGTGCCAGCAGCCAAAGAACCGGGACAGGGGGCCGCTACACCTTC
CDR3aa: CASSQRTGTGGRYTF

j_gene: TRBJ2-5
d_gene: .
v_gene: TRBV12-3/TRBV12-4
abundance: .
CDR3nt: TGTGCCAGCAGTCCCGGGACGAAAGAGACCCAGTACTTC
CDR3aa: CASSPGTKETQYF

j_gene: TRBJ1-1
d_gene: .
v_gene: TRBV28
abundance: .
CDR3nt: TGTGCCAGCAGCGTGGGGGTAGAGGTGAACACTGAAGCTTTCTTT
CDR3aa: CASSVGVEVNTEAFF

j_gene: TRBJ1-1
d_gene: .
v_gene: TRBV2
abundance: once
CDR3nt: TGTGCCAGCAGTCGACAGAACACTGAAGCTTTCTTT
CDR3aa: CASSRQNTEAFF

j_gene: TRBJ2-5
d_gene: .
v_gene: TRBV10-3
abundance: .
CDR3nt: TGTGCCATCAGTGAACACCAGGGTGAAGAGACCCAGTACTTC
CDR3aa: CAISEHQGEETQYF

j_gene: TRBJ2-2
d_gene: .
v_gene: TRBV27
abundance: once
CDR3nt: TGTGCCAGCAGTTTACTCTCCGAGGACACCGGGGAGCTGTTTTTT
CDR3aa: CASSLLSEDTGELFF

j_gene: TRBJ1-5
d_gene: .
v_gene: TRBV6-5
abundance: once
CDR3nt: TGTGCCAGCGGCAACAATCAGCCCCAGCATTTT
CDR3aa: CASGNNQPQHF

j_gene: TRBJ2-7
d_gene: TRBD2
v_gene: TRBV11-2
abundance: few
CDR3nt: TGTGCCAGCAGCCCCAGGGGGACTAGCGTAATCTTTGGCGAGCAGTACTTC
CDR3aa: CASSPRGTSVIFGEQYF

j_gene: TRBJ2-1
d_gene: .
v_gene: TRBV20-1
abundance: .
CDR3nt: TGCAGTGCTGAAGGATTCAATGAGCAGTTCTTC
CDR3aa: CSAEGFNEQFF

j_gene: TRBJ2-2
d_gene: TRBD2
v_gene: TRBV2
abundance: .
CDR3nt: TGTGCCAGCGGGGGGGGAGCGAACACCGGGGAGCTGTTTTTT
CDR3aa: CASGGGANTGELFF

j_gene: TRBJ2-5
d_gene: TRBD1
v_gene: TRBV9
abundance: .
CDR3nt: TGTGCCAGCAGCGTACGGACAGGGAAACAGACCCAGTACTTC
CDR3aa: CASSVRTGKQTQYF

j_gene: TRBJ1-3
d_gene: .
v_gene: TRBV5-1
abundance: .
CDR3nt: TGCGCCAGCAGCTCAGGGACAACTGGAAACACCATATATTTT
CDR3aa: CASSSGTTGNTIYF

j_gene: TRBJ1-2
d_gene: .
v_gene: TRBV5-1
abundance: once
CDR3nt: TGCGCCAGCAGCTCGACAGGTGGTCACTATGGCTACACCTTC
CDR3aa: CASSSTGGHYGYTF